Below, one T cell receptor beta chain is given with its context. Its antigen is currently not known. One end of the junction varies from germline; a read error may be responsible. The protocol used for the library was UMI-ligation and nested PCR. An equimolar mix of two oligonucleotides covering both TRBC1 and TRBC2 was used as the beta constant-region primer. A single-stranded oligonucleotide containing the SP2 primer and a 12-nucleotide UMI was joined to the 3' end of the cDNA by T4 RNA ligase 1. The ligated cDNA went through four rounds of PCR with nested alpha and beta constant-region primers together with the SP2 primer. Incubation of the ligation reaction was carried out at 16 degrees C for about 20-24 hours. PCR2 was typically run as a SYBR Green qPCR and stopped at a predetermined threshold to prevent over-amplification. Apart from the first purification, every purification step used Agencourt AMPure XP magnetic beads. Libraries were quantified by Qubit and checked on a TapeStation, with a main peak expected near 650 bp. The pooled libraries were sequenced on an Illumina MiSeq using v2 2x251 paired-end kits, which usually yielded about 0.95-2 million reads per sample. Each sample library was pooled at about 4.4 nM, and about 4.5-7.5% PhiX was included to improve cluster recognition. Per the authors' processing: V and J genes were assigned to Demultiplexor-processed FASTQ reads by Decombinator through tag matching, with a single base-pair mismatch being allowed. UMIs were used by Collapsinator to correct both sequencing errors and frequency errors arising from PCR heterogeneity. CDR3Translator translated TCRs and extracted CDR3s from the conserved cysteine to the FGXG phenylalanine, flagging non-productive sequences. Repertoires were subsampled to equal numbers of UMI-defined TCRs before Gini, Shannon entropy and inverse Simpson indices were calculated. Within the linear range, a power law was fitted by maximum likelihood to the distributions of clonotype abundance. For one naive CD8 sample, the pipeline and MIGEC produced similar UMI counts, unique TCR numbers and clonal distributions. In one analysis, naive TCRs that were also found in any memory subset of the same donor were excluded from the naive repertoire. The repertoires were searched for under 7,500 CMV-associated CDR3 sequences that had been compiled from VDJdb and a published dataset. The raw public reads went through TCRdb reprocessing: fastp at Q25, MiXCR clone calling, in-frame beta chains kept. Rows with one shared CDR3 protein collapse into an entry with the most common genes and DNA. TCRdb, not the authors, supplied the V and J calls. The sample table lists 130,000 to 150,000 distinct CDR3 sequences, 15% to 20% of them with a count of one. About 0.14% of the sample lies in the top ten.

From the second PCR step on, the TCR alpha and beta chain libraries were amplified in separate reactions. The CMV status of each donor was determined by measuring IFNgamma production from CD4+ T cells after fresh PBMCs had been stimulated overnight with CMV viral lysate. Miltenyi beads were used first to positively select CD4 T cells, and CD8 T cells were then positively selected from the CD4-negative fraction. Cells stained for CD3, CD4, CD8, CD45RA, CD27 and a live/dead dye were sorted on a BD Aria II into four subsets by CD45RA and CD27. A few healthy volunteers provided blood, and each donor's sample was split into CD4 and CD8 T cells and then further divided into four differentiation subsets. About 110 ml of peripheral blood was taken from each donor, and PBMC were separated by density-gradient centrifugation on Ficoll-Paque PLUS. The sorted cells were lysed in RLT buffer, after which RNA was extracted using a Qiagen RNeasy kit and kept at -80 degrees C.

This record comes from a study of naive and memory T cell subsets (dated by TCRdb to about 2017). Notes on the research overall: Sorted naive and memory T cell subsets from peripheral blood were analyzed in the study using a UMI-based, open-source pipeline for TCR alpha and beta sequencing. The results of the functional CMV T cell responses matched the IgG serology results in every case. RNA was DNase-treated and reverse transcribed with TCR constant-region primers, mostly using SuperScript III.

Broad study findings and their caveats: A few larger clonotypes were present in naive repertoires, especially CD8 naive repertoires, and these clonotypes were possibly memory cells re-expressing CD45RA. RNA-based TCR counts may be affected by expression changes linked to T cell activation and differentiation. After error correction, only a single occurrence was seen for over 95% of naive TCR sequences, so much steeper abundance distributions were produced than in memory subsets. In both CD4 and CD8 cells, a rise in Gini index and a fall in Shannon and inverse Simpson diversity were observed from naive through CM, EM and EMRA. Each clonotype was defined as a single alpha or beta chain sequence rather than as a paired alpha/beta receptor. A power law was followed by TCR abundance, with an exponent that differed between naive and memory subsets but was consistent across the three individuals. The repertoire findings for the naive and memory subsets could not be validated against a ground truth because none was available.

Via the germline V gene, CDR1 is SQVTM and CDR2 ANQGSEA. Taken from cysteine to phenylalanine, the CDR3 has 14 residues. Only the CDR3 portion is preserved as DNA: 42 bases, with reading frame beginning at the first base. The rearrangement joined TRBV29-1 to TRBJ1-1; 5 matching bases give a weak D call of TRBD1. Sequencing used naive CD4+ T cells from blood. The cell subset or site label on this specimen signifies: naive T cells, CD45RA high CD27+. This TCR was sampled from a human donor in good health. At the DNA level, the sequence is TGCAGCGTTCAAGAGTCAGGGAGATTGGCTGAAGCTTTCTTT. It codes for CSVQESGRLAEAFF.